Listed here are 24 T cell receptor beta chains from one sample, sequenced in a study of shared T cell receptors in the human thymus. Profiled with immunoSEQ multiplex PCR; TCRdb holds only in-frame clones, not every one. This sample carries hundreds of thousands of clones, around nine tenths of them seen once, and the ten largest clones take about 0.01%. Separately, the same data were catalogued under a study of human thymus T cells.

Sequences were obtained from thymocytes. The receptors were gathered from a boy less than two years old with a congenital heart defect.

The chain joins TRBV19 to TRBJ1-2, with 9 bases aligning to TRBD1. The ends lost 6 bases at V and 2 bases at J; junction bases unmatched: 4. The CDR3 is 14 residues long. CDR1 LNHDA and CDR2 SQIVND come from the germline V gene (reference sequence). CDR3 in amino acids: CASRDRGRNYGYTF. In nucleotides, the CDR3 is TGTGCCAGTAGGGACAGGGGCAGAAACTATGGCTACACCTTC.

This clone was seen just once. The chain combines TRBV4-1 with TRBJ2-7; D is perhaps TRBD1 (5 bases). The germline V gene has CDR1 MGHRA and CDR2 YSYEKL. This CDR3 has 16 residues. Trimming left V 0 bases short and J 3 bases short, with 15 bases between. CDR3 region: CASSQDLGQVIYEQYF. DNA of the CDR3: TGCGCCAGCAGCCAAGATTTGGGGCAGGTAATCTACGAGCAGTACTTC.

V gene TRBV10-3 combines with J gene TRBJ2-7, with 8 bases lining up with TRBD2. The CDR3 extends over 16 amino acids. Germline values: CDR1 ENHRY, CDR2 SYGVKD. V lost 10 bases to trimming and J lost 7 bases; unmatched junction nucleotides: 21. In DNA, the CDR3 is TGTGCCACCAGGGCGACTAGCGCCAGCTCCGCGGGGGAGCAGTACTTC. Amino acid sequence: CATRATSASSAGEQYF.

The chain is built from TRBV25-1 and TRBJ2-1, with TRBD2 matching over 7 bases. The CDR3 has 15 residues. Germline V lookup: CDR1 MGHDK, CDR2 SYGVNS. J was trimmed by 3 bases and V by 3 bases; bases with no gene match: 5. CDR3 DNA sequence: TGTGCCAGCAGTGAGGCGGGAGTTAACTACAATGAGCAGTTCTTC. Translating gives CASSEAGVNYNEQFF.

This clone was counted only a few times. V is TRBV5-5 and J is TRBJ2-5, with a possible D match to TRBD2 (6 bases). The CDR3 extends over 16 amino acids. Trimming pared 6 bases from V and 0 bases from J, leaving 18 bases between. Germline CDR1 is SGHKS and CDR2 is YYEKEE (reference sequence). This chain's CDR3 is CASNMGASVDQETQYF. The CDR3 DNA sequence: TGTGCCAGCAACATGGGAGCTAGCGTCGACCAAGAGACCCAGTACTTC.

This rearrangement joins TRBV15 to TRBJ1-5; 7 bases map to TRBD1. The CDR3 is made up of 19 amino acids. Germline CDR1 LNHNV, CDR2 YYDKDF (reference sequence). The junction had 18 bases not matched to a gene; V was cut back by 1 base and J by 6 bases. The CDR3 here is CATSRATSRQGSFSQPQHF. The CDR3 coding sequence is TGTGCCACCAGCAGAGCAACTTCTAGACAGGGCTCCTTTAGTCAGCCCCAGCATTTT.

The chain employs TRBV19 and TRBJ2-3; 9 nucleotides match TRBD2. Germline values: CDR1 LNHDA, CDR2 SQIVND (reference sequence). The CDR3 covers 14 residues. After removal of 5 bases from V and 3 bases from J, the junction contained 3 bases not matched to a gene. CDR3 region: CASSRLAGTDTQYF. The CDR3 DNA reads TGTGCCAGTAGTCGGCTAGCGGGAACAGATACGCAGTATTTT. The full variable domain, completed using reference TRBV19 and TRBJ2-3, is DGGITQSPKYLFRKEGQNVTLSCEQNLNHDAMYWYRQDPGQGLRLIYYSQIVNDFQKGDIAEGYSVSREKKESFPLTVTSAQKNPTAFYLCASSRLAGTDTQYFGPGTRLTVL.

The chain joins TRBV6-5 to TRBJ2-1; the match to TRBD2 covers 8 bases. CDR3 length equals 15 residues. Unmatched junction bases numbered 12, after V lost 2 bases and J lost 12 bases. Germline V gene data show CDR1 as MNHEY and CDR2 as SVGAGI. The CDR3 nucleotides read TGTGCCAGCAGTTACGGGGCGGGAGGTTCCCCACGGCAGTTCTTC. It translates to CASSYGAGGSPRQFF.

The chain recombines TRBV12-5 with TRBJ2-1, with D maybe TRBD1 (6 bases). Germline V lookup: CDR1 LGHNT, CDR2 FRNRAP. V was pared by 2 bases and J by 0 bases, with 14 bases between. The CDR3 totals 17 residues. This CDR3 is CASGLTTGRGSYNEQFF. The CDR3 DNA sequence: TGTGCTAGTGGTTTGACGACGGGCAGGGGCTCCTACAATGAGCAGTTCTTC.

V usage is TRBV7-9 and J usage is TRBJ1-4, with 7 bases identical to TRBD1. The CDR3 consists of 14 residues. V was pared by 1 base and J by 10 bases, with 6 bases of the junction left unmatched. Germline V gives CDR1 SEHNR, CDR2 FQNEAQ (reference sequence). CDR3 sequence (DNA): TGTGCCAGCAGCTTAGACAGGGGTAGCGGAAAACTGTTTTTT. This sequence encodes CASSLDRGSGKLFF.

The rearrangement uses TRBV7-9 and TRBJ2-5, with TRBD2 matching 14 bases. V lost 3 bases to trimming and J lost 4 bases; unmatched junction nucleotides: 4. The CDR3 is 16 residues long. Germline V gene data show CDR1 as SEHNR and CDR2 as FQNEAQ (reference sequence). The CDR3 reads CASSLSGTSGRETQYF. CDR3 nucleotides: TGTGCCAGCAGCTTGTCCGGGACTAGCGGGAGAGAGACCCAGTACTTC.

The CDR3 coding sequence is TGCGCCAGCAGCCAAGATGGGACATCCTACAATGAGCAGTTCTTC. Translating gives CASSQDGTSYNEQFF. The rearrangement joins TRBV4-1 to TRBJ2-1, with D tentatively TRBD1 (6 bases). Per the germline V gene, CDR1 is MGHRA and CDR2 is YSYEKL. This CDR3 is 15 amino acids long. V lost 0 bases and J lost 1, with 7 bases in between.

The rearrangement uses TRBV6-4 and TRBJ2-3; 9 bases line up with TRBD2. With 4 bases clipped from V and 2 bases from J, the junction kept 13 bases outside the gene matches. This CDR3 is built from 18 residues. The V gene's germline CDR1 is MRHNA and CDR2 SNTAGT. The DNA for the CDR3 is TGTGCCAGCAGTGTCACCTCAGCGGGAGGAAACCCCACAGATACGCAGTATTTT. Protein: CASSVTSAGGNPTDTQYF.

This rearrangement joins TRBV27 to TRBJ2-7, with TRBD1 identical over 7 bases. Germline CDR1 MNHEY, CDR2 SMNVEV (reference sequence). The CDR3 runs 16 residues. The junction had 15 bases not matched to a gene; V was cut back by 5 bases and J by 5 bases. CDR3 in DNA: TGTGCCAGCAGTCGACACGGCCGGACAGGTCCGCACGAGCAGTACTTC. It encodes CASSRHGRTGPHEQYF.

J is TRBJ2-7 and V is TRBV7-2; 13 bases match TRBD2. J lost 1 base, V lost 3 bases, and 9 bases had no gene match. Looked up from germline, CDR1 is SGHTA and CDR2 is FQGNSA. The CDR3 consists of 18 residues. The CDR3 DNA reads as TGTGCCAGCAGCTTCATCGGGACTAGCGGGAAGGAATCCTACGAGCAGTACTTC. This sequence encodes CASSFIGTSGKESYEQYF.

The chain is built from TRBV30 and TRBJ1-2; 8 nucleotides align to TRBD1. Germline-derived CDR1 and CDR2 are GTSNPN and SVGIG (reference sequence). The CDR3 loop spans 15 amino acids. Unmatched junction bases numbered 9, after V lost 0 bases and J lost 6 bases. The CDR3 nucleotides are TGTGCCTGGAGTGTACGTCCAGGGGGCGATGATGGCTACACCTTC. This sequence encodes CAWSVRPGGDDGYTF.

The chain combines TRBV7-2 with TRBJ1-1, with D maybe TRBD1 (6 bases). The V gene lost 1 base and the J gene lost 4 bases, with 13 bases spanning the gap. CDR1 is SGHTA, CDR2 FQGNSA, per germline. The CDR3 extends over 15 amino acids. The CDR3 bases are TGTGCCAGCAGCTTAGTAGGGGGTTTAGGCACTGAAGCTTTCTTT. Translation: CASSLVGGLGTEAFF.

This sequence joins TRBV5-1 and TRBJ2-1; TRBD1 aligns across 7 bases. After removal of 0 bases from V and 2 bases from J, the junction contained 5 bases not matched to a gene. The CDR3 spans 16 residues. Germline V gives CDR1 SGHRS, CDR2 YFSETQ. CDR3 region: CASSLVGGVPYNEQFF. The CDR3, as DNA: TGCGCCAGCAGCTTGGTAGGGGGCGTTCCCTACAATGAGCAGTTCTTC.

The chain couples TRBV7-9 to TRBJ2-2; 7 nucleotides align to TRBD1. With 2 bases clipped from V and 4 bases from J, the junction kept 13 bases outside the gene matches. The CDR3 totals 18 residues. The germline V gene has CDR1 SEHNR and CDR2 FQNEAQ (reference sequence). The CDR3 nucleotides are TGTGCCAGCAGCTTAACCCCCCGACAGGGTGTATCCACCGGGGAGCTGTTTTTT. Translation: CASSLTPRQGVSTGELFF.

V is TRBV27 and J is TRBJ2-7, with 7 bases lining up with TRBD2. V dropped 0 bases and J dropped 4; count of bases not matched to a gene: 6. The CDR3 runs to 15 residues. From germline, CDR1 is MNHEY and CDR2 SMNVEV (reference sequence). This CDR3 reads CASSLSPSGGYEQYF. In DNA form, the CDR3 reads TGTGCCAGCAGTTTATCGCCTAGCGGAGGGTACGAGCAGTACTTC.

The chain uses TRBV10-1 and TRBJ1-2; a possible D gene is TRBD1 (6 bases). Germline V gene lookup returns CDR1 WNHNN and CDR2 SYGVQD (reference sequence). Trimming took off 8 bases at V and 0 bases at J, with 16 bases between the two ends. The CDR3 has 15 amino acids. The CDR3 loop reads CASGPPGAPNYGYTF. The CDR3, as DNA: TGCGCCAGCGGACCCCCAGGGGCTCCTAACTATGGCTACACCTTC.

The J gene is TRBJ2-7, the V gene TRBV23-1, with 7 bases aligning to TRBD1. TRBV23-1 is known as an ORF, though its function is uncertain. The CDR3 extends over 15 amino acids. J was trimmed by 3 bases and V by 7 bases; bases with no gene match: 12. The CDR3 region has the DNA TGCGCCAGCACCCCCCCCGGGACAGAGAACTACGAGCAGTACTTC. Protein product: CASTPPGTENYEQYF.

This chain uses TRBV25-1 with TRBJ2-2, with 12 bases matching TRBD2. CDR3 length: 18 amino acids. CDR1 and CDR2 from the germline V gene are MGHDK and SYGVNS. V shed 3 bases and J 2 bases; nucleotides not matched to a gene: 7. CDR3 sequence reads: CASSDFRLAGANTGELFF. DNA of the CDR3: TGTGCCAGCAGTGATTTTAGACTAGCGGGAGCCAACACCGGGGAGCTGTTTTTT.

This clone was detected only once. The V and J genes are TRBV27 and TRBJ2-2; 10 nucleotides line up with TRBD2. V dropped 0 bases and J dropped 7; count of bases not matched to a gene: 5. Per germline, CDR1 MNHEY and CDR2 SMNVEV (reference sequence). The CDR3 is 16 amino acids. CDR3 coding DNA: TGTGCCAGCAGTTTATCTCTAGCGGGAGTCATCGGGGAGCTGTTTTTT. Residues: CASSLSLAGVIGELFF.